Below, one T cell receptor (beta chain) is given with its context. Germline values: CDR1 SGDLS, CDR2 YYNGEE. V dropped 3 bases and J dropped 8; count of bases not matched to a gene: 7. The CDR3 covers 14 residues. This sample was taken from a study of shared clonotypes between healthy human individuals. Clones were read by immunoSEQ multiplex PCR, and TCRdb kept only the in-frame ones, dropping some. The profile shows more than 850,000 clones, around 78% of them singletons. This TCR came from a man younger than 35 in good health. Some clones in this sample may be carry-over from other donors' samples. The chain carries TRBV9 and TRBJ2-1; 8 nucleotides agree with TRBD2. Specimen: memory CD4+ T cells from PBMCs. The subset is: CD45RA-negative fraction. The DNA for the CDR3 is TGTGCCAGCAGCGGTGGGACTAGTCGTCATGAGCAGTTCTTC. Its translation: CASSGGTSRHEQFF.